What follows is one TCR beta chain and its context. No antigen is known for it. No clone much larger than this one lies a single base away; base qualities are absent. The CDR3 goes from the cysteine to the phenylalanine over 15 residues. Only the CDR3 DNA is retained, 45 bases long and in frame from the first base. The junction shows trimming of 6 bases on V and 3 bases on J, and the gene matches do not reach 9 bases of it. The germline V gene yields SGHAT for CDR1 and FQNNGV for CDR2. The sample is drawn from a study of control samples from healthy donors and cancer patients (dated by TCRdb to the early 2020s). The method was the immunoSEQ multiplex PCR assay. In TCRdb, the immuneACCESS table is reduced to in-frame sequences with V and J assigned. These tables do not hold every clone; where another copy was compared, an unresolved V gene accounts for under half, and the others remain unexplained. The table for this sample lists approximately 130,000 clones; more than 75% of them were counted only once. The ten largest clones capture over 10% of the sample.

In this chain, TRBV11-2 is recombined with TRBJ2-3, with 7 bases aligning to TRBD1. The receptor was isolated from a man aged 30-40 years in good health. The source material was blood. The CDR3 sequence is CASRDRQGRTDTQYF. The nucleotide sequence is TGTGCCAGCAGGGACCGACAGGGAAGGACAGATACGCAGTATTTT.